This T cell receptor (beta chain) was sequenced in a study of shared clonotypes between healthy human individuals. Study-level information: Participating donors consisted of two women and a few men aged 18 to 49. Overall study results and limits: Clonotypes shared by all four sorted-subset donors had higher generation probabilities than non-shared clonotypes.

Naivety among CD8 cells was defined by CD45RO negativity and positive CCR7 selection, thereby excluding terminally differentiated effector memory CD45RA+ cells. Libraries were prepared by immunoSEQ multiplex PCR; TCRdb keeps only in-frame clonotypes and omits some of them. The sample shows 2 million to 2.5 million clones, about 95% of them seen only once. With regard to this clone: Its cognate antigen is unknown. Within the sample, other DNA sequences also encode this same CDR3.

The source of this sequence is a man in his late teens or twenties in good health. Sequencing was done on a sample of naive CD8+ T cells sorted from blood.

In nucleotides, the CDR3 is TGCGCCAGCAGCCCCGATAAGAGCTATCTCTACACCTTC. The encoded protein is CASSPDKSYLYTF. J is TRBJ1-2 and V is TRBV5-1; D call uncertain. Between the trimmed V and J ends, which lost 4 bases and 10 bases, there was a span of 17 bases. The CDR3 spans 13 residues. Germline V gene sequence: CDR1 SGHRS, CDR2 YFSETQ.